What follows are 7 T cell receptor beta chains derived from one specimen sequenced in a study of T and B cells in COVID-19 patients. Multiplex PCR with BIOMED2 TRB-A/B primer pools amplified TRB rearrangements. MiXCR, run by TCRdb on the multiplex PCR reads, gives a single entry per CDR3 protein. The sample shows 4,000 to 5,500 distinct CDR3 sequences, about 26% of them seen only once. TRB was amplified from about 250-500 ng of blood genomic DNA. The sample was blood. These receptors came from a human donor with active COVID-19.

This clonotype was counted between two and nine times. The CDR3 sequence: CATSPTPGQGRTYGYTF. The CDR3 DNA follows: TGTGCCACCAGCCCCACCCCCGGACAGGGGCGCACCTATGGCTACACCTTC. The V call is TRBV15, the J call TRBJ1-2; 9 positions match TRBD1. The germline CDR1 and CDR2 sequences are LNHNV and YYDKDF (reference sequence). CDR3 size: 17 residues. J gave up 4 bases and V 5 bases, and 14 bases lay outside the gene matches.

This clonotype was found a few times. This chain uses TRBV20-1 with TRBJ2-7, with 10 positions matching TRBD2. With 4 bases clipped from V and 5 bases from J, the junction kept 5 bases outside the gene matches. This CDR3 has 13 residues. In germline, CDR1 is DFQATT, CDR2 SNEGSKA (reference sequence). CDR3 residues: CSATSGSYDEQYF. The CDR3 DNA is TGCAGTGCTACTAGCGGGAGTTACGACGAGCAGTACTTC.

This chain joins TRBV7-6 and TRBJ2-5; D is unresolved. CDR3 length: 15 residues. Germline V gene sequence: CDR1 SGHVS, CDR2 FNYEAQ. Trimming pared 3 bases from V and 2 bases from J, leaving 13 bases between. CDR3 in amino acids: CASSLVTAPQETQYF. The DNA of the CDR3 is TGTGCCAGCAGCTTGGTTACGGCACCGCAAGAGACCCAGTACTTC.

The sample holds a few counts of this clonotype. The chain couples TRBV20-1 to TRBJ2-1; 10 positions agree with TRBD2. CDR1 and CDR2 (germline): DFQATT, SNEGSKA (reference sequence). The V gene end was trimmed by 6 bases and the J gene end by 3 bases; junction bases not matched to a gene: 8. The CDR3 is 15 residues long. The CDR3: CSAQRAGGLYNEQFF. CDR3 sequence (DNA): TGCAGTGCCCAAAGAGCGGGAGGGCTCTACAATGAGCAGTTCTTC.

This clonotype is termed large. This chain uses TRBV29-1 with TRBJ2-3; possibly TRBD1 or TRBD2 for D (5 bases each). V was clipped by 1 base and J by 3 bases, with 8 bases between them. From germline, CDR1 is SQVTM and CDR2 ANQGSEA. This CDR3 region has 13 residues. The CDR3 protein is CSVEGGGTDTQYF. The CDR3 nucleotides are TGCAGCGTTGAAGGTGGGGGAACAGATACGCAGTATTTT.

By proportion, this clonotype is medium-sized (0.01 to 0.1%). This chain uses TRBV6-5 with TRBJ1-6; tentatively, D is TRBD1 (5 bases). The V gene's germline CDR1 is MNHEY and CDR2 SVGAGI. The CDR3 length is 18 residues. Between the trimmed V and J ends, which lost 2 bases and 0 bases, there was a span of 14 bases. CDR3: CASSYRARASSYNSPLHF. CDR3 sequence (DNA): TGTGCCAGCAGTTACAGGGCCAGGGCGAGCTCCTATAATTCACCCCTCCACTTT.

CDR3 nucleotide sequence: TGTGCCAGCAGCTCTAGGGGGTACTATGGCTACACCTTC. Amino acid sequence: CASSSRGYYGYTF. The chain recombines TRBV11-3 with TRBJ1-2; perhaps TRBD1 as D (6 bases). Trimming stripped 4 bases from V and 3 bases from J, with 9 bases between. Germline V gene data show CDR1 as SGHNT and CDR2 as YENEEA. The CDR3 extends over 13 amino acids.